What follows are 15 T cell receptor beta chains derived from one specimen sequenced in a study of T cells in Graves' hyperthyroidism and ophthalmopathy. What was amplified from RNA transcripts were TCR beta CDR3 regions. TCR CDR3 underwent first-round RT-PCR with the HTBI primer set. TCRdb fed the multiplex PCR reads into MiXCR, producing one record per CDR3 protein. The data contain hundreds of thousands of distinct CDR3 sequences, roughly 21% of them seen just once; the ten biggest clones take up 45% to 50%. What was sequenced was blood. These TCRs come from a man aged 40-50 years with Graves' ophthalmopathy.

Many counts were recorded for this clonotype. This sequence joins TRBV28 and TRBJ2-7; unclear D gene. The V end was cut by 8 bases, the J end by 4 bases, with 15 bases between. The CDR3 has 13 residues. CDR1 is MDHEN, CDR2 SYDVKM, per germline. The CDR3 DNA is TGTGCCAGCGGGCGGCCCTACGTGTACGAGCAGTACTTC. This codes for CASGRPYVYEQYF.

The genes are TRBV5-5 and TRBJ2-1, with 7 bases identical to TRBD2. V dropped 7 bases and J dropped 10; count of bases not matched to a gene: 11. This CDR3 comprises 13 residues. The V gene's germline CDR1 is SGHKS and CDR2 YYEKEE (reference sequence). The CDR3: CASGKTSLGEQFF. The CDR3, as DNA: TGTGCCAGCGGAAAGACTAGCTTGGGGGAGCAGTTCTTC.

The V and J genes are TRBV28 and TRBJ2-2; D call uncertain. The length of the CDR3 is 12 residues. The germline V and J ends were trimmed by 9 bases and 3 bases, with 8 bases remaining between them. In germline, CDR1 is MDHEN, CDR2 SYDVKM. The CDR3, as DNA: TGTGCCAGTTTAAGGTACACCGGGGAGCTGTTTTTT. This translates into CASLRYTGELFF. Supplemented by reference TRBV28 and TRBJ2-2, the full variable domain reads DVKVTQSSRYLVKRTGEKVFLECVQDMDHENMFWYRQDPGLGLRLIYFSYDVKMKEKGDIPEGYSVSREKKERFSLILESASTNQTSMYLCASLRYTGELFFGEGSRLTVL.

CDR3 in DNA: TGTGCCAGCAGCCCCTTTCAGGGAATGGGGATGTGGGAGACCCAGTACTTC. The encoded protein is CASSPFQGMGMWETQYF. The chain couples TRBV7-6 to TRBJ2-5; a possible D gene is TRBD1 (5 bases). This CDR3 comprises 17 residues. Germline V gene lookup returns CDR1 SGHVS and CDR2 FNYEAQ. Trimming removed 5 bases from V and 5 bases from J, with 24 bases in between.

This sequence joins TRBV6-6 and TRBJ1-1; D is possibly TRBD1 (5 bases). Germline V gene sequence: CDR1 MNHNY, CDR2 SVGAGI (reference sequence). Trimming took 0 bases from V and 2 from J, leaving 7 bases between them. The CDR3 extends over 14 amino acids. The CDR3 is CASSYSDSNTEAFF. The CDR3 DNA sequence: TGTGCCAGCAGTTACTCCGACAGTAACACTGAAGCTTTCTTT.

This clonotype appeared a few times. This chain joins TRBV7-8 and TRBJ1-6; D perhaps matches TRBD1 (5 bases). Germline CDR1 SGHVS, CDR2 FQNEAQ. The CDR3 length is 15 residues. Trimming pared 5 bases from V and 8 bases from J, leaving 16 bases between. The CDR3 sequence is CASSRSLGHDSPLHF. Here the CDR3 DNA reads TGTGCCAGCAGCCGATCACTCGGACATGATTCACCCCTCCACTTT.

This clonotype was observed at least ten times. The chain links TRBV3-1 to TRBJ2-4; 7 positions agree with TRBD2. The length of the CDR3 is 17 residues. J gave up 7 bases and V 3 bases, and 15 bases lay outside the gene matches. Per the germline V gene, CDR1 is LGHDT and CDR2 is YNNKEL (reference sequence). CDR3 in DNA: TGTGCCAGCAGCCACGTGGCTAGCGGAGGGACTACGAACATTCAGTACTTC. Residues: CASSHVASGGTTNIQYF.

The rearrangement links TRBV20-1 to TRBJ2-1; the D gene is possibly TRBD1 (6 bases). Germline V gene lookup returns CDR1 DFQATT and CDR2 SNEGSKA (reference sequence). There are 13 residues in the CDR3. V was cut by 3 bases and J by 8 bases, with 14 bases left in between. The CDR3 sequence: CSASPTGLDEQFF. The CDR3 DNA sequence: TGCAGTGCTAGTCCCACAGGGTTGGATGAGCAGTTCTTC.

This clonotype was observed at least ten times. The chain uses TRBV5-1 and TRBJ2-3; TRBD2 matches 13 bases. The CDR3 consists of 17 residues. After removal of 0 bases from V and 3 bases from J, the junction contained 4 bases not matched to a gene. The germline V gene encodes CDR1 SGHRS and CDR2 YFSETQ. DNA for the CDR3: TGCGCCAGCAGCTTGGAGACTAGCGGGAGGTGGACAGATACGCAGTATTTT. Amino acid sequence: CASSLETSGRWTDTQYF.

This clonotype showed up just a few times. The J gene is TRBJ2-2, the V gene TRBV12-3 or TRBV12-4; 11 bases are a match to TRBD1. J gave up 6 bases and V 10 bases, and 10 bases lay outside the gene matches. CDR3 length equals 15 residues. CDR3 sequence (DNA): TGTGCCACCAAACGGGGGACAGGGGGATCCGGGGAGCTGTTTTTT. Translated: CATKRGTGGSGELFF.

This clonotype was counted ten times or more. The V call is TRBV5-1, the J call TRBJ2-2; possibly TRBD1 for D (5 bases). Trimming took off 4 bases at V and 0 bases at J, with 13 bases between the two ends. This CDR3 comprises 16 residues. Germline V gene data show CDR1 as SGHRS and CDR2 as YFSETQ. The CDR3 sequence: CASSRTRESNTGELFF. CDR3 nucleotide sequence: TGCGCCAGCAGCCGGACCAGGGAATCGAACACCGGGGAGCTGTTTTTT.

The genes are TRBV12-3 or TRBV12-4 and TRBJ2-7; D may be TRBD2 (6 bases). This CDR3 is 15 amino acids long. V lost 3 bases, J lost 3 bases, and 15 bases lay in between. This CDR3 reads CASSLFGGTIYEQYF. CDR3 DNA: TGTGCCAGCAGTTTGTTCGGGGGAACTATCTACGAGCAGTACTTC.

This clonotype was observed many times. The gene calls are TRBV7-8 and TRBJ2-2, with 7 bases lining up with TRBD1. The CDR3 is 15 amino acids. Trimming at V came to 5 bases and at J to 6 bases, leaving 9 bases not matched to a gene. Germline lookup yields CDR1 SGHVS and CDR2 FQNEAQ. The chain's CDR3 is CASSLRDRRSGELFF. Here the CDR3 DNA reads TGTGCCAGCAGCCTCCGGGACAGAAGGTCCGGGGAGCTGTTTTTT.

This clonotype was observed at least ten times. The chain carries TRBV28 and TRBJ2-7; maybe TRBD1 (6 bases). V lost 8 bases, J lost 2 bases, and 10 bases lay in between. The CDR3 is made up of 12 amino acids. The germline V gene has CDR1 MDHEN and CDR2 SYDVKM. The CDR3 loop reads CASRTEPYEQYF. CDR3 nucleotides: TGTGCCAGCCGGACAGAGCCCTACGAGCAGTACTTC.

This clonotype has a handful of counts. The chain has TRBV9 and TRBJ2-2; 11 positions match TRBD2. Germline V gene lookup returns CDR1 SGDLS and CDR2 YYNGEE. CDR3 length: 16 residues. The V and J ends lost 3 bases and 0 bases, in that order; junction bases with no gene match: 1. In DNA form, the CDR3 reads TGTGCCAGCAGCGAGACTAGCGGGGCGAACACCGGGGAGCTGTTTTTT. Protein product: CASSETSGANTGELFF.